This TCR beta chain stems from a study of vaccination and CD4 T cells after COVID-19. The germline V gene has CDR1 DFQATT and CDR2 SNEGSKA (reference sequence). V lost 5 bases, J lost 16 bases, and 21 bases lay in between. This CDR3 spans 13 amino acids. This clonotype ranks as medium-sized (0.01 to 0.1%). The antigen remains undetermined. Scientists ran DNA taken from cultured CD4+ T cells through the Oncomine TCR Beta short-read assay for sequencing. Each CDR3 protein gets one entry after TCRdb re-called the PCR reads with MiXCR. The table has some 7,700 distinct CDR3 sequences, 21% seen once; the top ten hold about a tenth. Described treatment: roughly 11-day PBMC culture with coronavirus spike peptide pools or control peptides (ViraFEST assay).

The sequencing here drew on CD4+ T cells from blood, cultured in vitro, taken after SARS-CoV-2 vaccination. The V and J genes are TRBV20-1 and TRBJ1-6, with D perhaps matching TRBD1 (5 bases). The sequence was obtained from a human donor who had recovered from COVID-19. The CDR3 spells CSAFPPPGAILHF. CDR3 nucleotides: TGCAGTGCTTTCCCACCCCCCGGGGCAATACTCCACTTT.